These 13 T cell receptor beta chains were sequenced from one sample in a study of breast tumors, draining lymph nodes, adjacent tissues. Samples came from axillary lymph nodes draining the breast cancer. TCRdb redid the calling of the multiplex PCR reads with MiXCR, one entry per CDR3 protein. The data show roughly 130,000 distinct CDR3 sequences, less than 20% seen once. Source material: axillary lymph node tissue. These receptors all come from a female donor with breast cancer. Some clones in this sample may be carry-over from other donors' samples.

This clonotype was seen more than once but under ten times. The chain links TRBV27 to TRBJ1-4; 9 bases line up with TRBD1. Trimming cost V 8 bases and J 4 bases; bases outside gene matches: 5. CDR1 is MNHEY, CDR2 SMNVEV, per germline (reference sequence). This CDR3 is 14 amino acids long. CDR3 DNA: TGTGCCAGCGGGGCGGACAGGGGTAATGAAAAACTGTTTTTT. Protein product: CASGADRGNEKLFF.

This clonotype was counted ten times or more. The chain couples TRBV2 to TRBJ2-3, with 10 bases matching TRBD2. Unmatched junction bases numbered 7, after V lost 6 bases and J lost 4 bases. Germline lookup yields CDR1 SNHLY and CDR2 FYNNEI. The CDR3 is 15 amino acids. The CDR3 loop is CASRYTSGISDTQYF. In nucleotides, the CDR3 is TGTGCCAGCAGATATACTAGCGGGATCTCAGATACGCAGTATTTT.

This clonotype was seen at least ten times. The chain uses TRBV6-2 or TRBV6-3 and TRBJ2-1, with 7 bases that match TRBD2. Trimming cost V 7 bases and J 7 bases; bases outside gene matches: 13. The CDR3 is 15 residues long. The V gene's germline CDR1 is MNHEY and CDR2 SVGEGT. CDR3 protein: CASNTPSGVGNEQFF. The CDR3 nucleotides are TGTGCCAGCAATACCCCTAGCGGAGTGGGGAATGAGCAGTTCTTC.

This clonotype was found once. The rearrangement links TRBV14 to TRBJ2-5; a weak D match, TRBD1 (7 bases). With 10 bases removed from V and 5 bases from J, the gap between germline ends came to 20 bases. Per the germline V gene, CDR1 is SGHDN and CDR2 is FVKESK. This CDR3 contains 14 residues. DNA for the CDR3: TGTGCCATGCGATCCAGGGGGGATTGGGAGACCCAGTACTTC. It translates to CAMRSRGDWETQYF.

V is TRBV6-2 or TRBV6-3 and J is TRBJ1-3; no clear D. There are 16 residues in the CDR3. V shed 11 bases and J shed 0 bases, with 20 bases lying between them. CDR1 MNHEY and CDR2 SVGEGT come from the germline V gene. CDR3 region: CAGTKVWPNSGNTIYF. CDR3 bases: TGTGCCGGCACCAAAGTGTGGCCAAACTCTGGAAACACCATATATTTT.

This clonotype was detected many times. The V and J genes are TRBV5-1 and TRBJ2-3; 12 bases are a match to TRBD2. CDR3 size: 16 residues. V shed 4 bases and J 2 bases; nucleotides not matched to a gene: 5. Germline CDR1 is SGHRS and CDR2 is YFSETQ. CDR3 sequence (DNA): TGCGCCAGCAGCGAAAGACTAGCGGGGGTCACAGATACGCAGTATTTT. This translates into CASSERLAGVTDTQYF.

This clonotype came up many times. This rearrangement joins TRBV4-1 to TRBJ1-6; TRBD1 agrees at 7 bases. CDR3 length: 17 amino acids. The V gene's germline CDR1 is MGHRA and CDR2 YSYEKL. V was pared by 0 bases and J by 8 bases, with 10 bases of the junction left unmatched. This CDR3 is CASSQDGRGGRDSPLHF. CDR3 bases: TGCGCCAGCAGCCAAGATGGCAGGGGGGGGAGGGATTCACCCCTCCACTTT.

Concerning this clonotype: Given a much more abundant clone one base away, this may be a read error. The chain carries TRBV2 and TRBJ2-7; D call uncertain. Germline CDR1 is SNHLY and CDR2 is FYNNEI. V lost 6 bases to trimming and J lost 9 bases, with 12 bases between them. The CDR3 contains 11 residues. The DNA for the CDR3 is TGTGCCAGCAGCGACCCCCGCGGGCAGTACTTC. Its protein is CASSDPRGQYF.

This clonotype was observed at least ten times. The J gene is TRBJ1-2, the V gene TRBV5-1; D might be TRBD1 (5 bases). The CDR3 is 15 residues long. V gave up 0 bases and J gave up 8 bases, with 17 bases separating them. CDR1 SGHRS and CDR2 YFSETQ come from the germline V gene. The CDR3 loop reads CASSLDLVGAEGYTF. CDR3 DNA sequence: TGCGCCAGCAGCTTGGATTTAGTTGGGGCGGAAGGCTACACCTTC.

The table lists this clonotype with a few counts. The CDR3 bases are TGTGCCAGCTCACCAGCAAGAGGGGGGGCCTCGTATGAGCAGTTCTTC. Its translation: CASSPARGGASYEQFF. The chain carries TRBV18 and TRBJ2-1, with D maybe TRBD2 (7 bases). The CDR3 is 16 residues long. Germline V gene lookup returns CDR1 KGHSH and CDR2 LQKENI. Deletions cut 2 bases from V and 8 bases from J, with 19 bases between.

This clonotype has at least ten counts. The chain joins TRBV20-1 to TRBJ2-3; weak D call: TRBD2 (6 bases). Trimming removed 5 bases at V and 4 bases at J, with 16 bases between. Germline-derived CDR1 and CDR2 are DFQATT and SNEGSKA (reference sequence). The CDR3 has 14 amino acids. The CDR3, as DNA: TGCAGTGCTTCGGAGGGGATCTGGGCAGATACGCAGTATTTT. Translation gives CSASEGIWADTQYF.

This clonotype was seen many times. V usage is TRBV5-4 and J usage is TRBJ1-6; the match to TRBD1 covers 8 bases. The germline V gene has CDR1 SGHNT and CDR2 YYREEE (reference sequence). Trimming cost V 3 bases and J 12 bases; bases outside gene matches: 8. The CDR3 has 14 residues. In nucleotides, the CDR3 is TGTGCCAGCAGCTCGGACAGGGAACACAGACCCCTCCACTTT. Amino acids: CASSSDREHRPLHF.

A note on this clonotype: A read error may explain this, as a much larger clone is one base away. The rearrangement joins TRBV24-1 to TRBJ2-2, with a possible D match to TRBD2 (5 bases). This CDR3 is 14 amino acids long. Germline CDR1 KGHDR, CDR2 SFDVKD. CDR3 amino acids: CATSDPTRTGELSF. In DNA, the CDR3 is TGTGCCACCAGTGACCCCACTAGGACCGGGGAGCTGTCTTTT.